The 10 T cell receptor beta chains below all came from one sample that was sequenced in a study of Graves' ophthalmopathy and Graves' hyperthyroidism. For repertoire sequencing, the TCR beta CDR3 regions were amplified from RNA transcripts. RT-PCR with HTBI primers came first, then second-round multiplex PCR. Each CDR3 protein is one row after TCRdb ran MiXCR on the multiplex PCR reads. The table has about 400,000 distinct CDR3 sequences, about 18% seen once. Sequenced sample: peripheral blood. The receptor source for this set is a woman between 18 and 30 years old with Graves' ophthalmopathy.

This clonotype was counted many times. The rearrangement joins TRBV19 to TRBJ2-7, with D possibly matching TRBD2 (5 bases). Trimming took off 5 bases at V and 3 bases at J, with 14 bases between the two ends. The CDR3 covers 14 residues. Germline CDR1 reads LNHDA; CDR2 reads SQIVND (reference sequence). Written as DNA, the CDR3 is TGTGCCAGTAGTTCTTCGGGATTCTACTACGAGCAGTACTTC. It specifies CASSSSGFYYEQYF.

This clonotype came up many times. The chain is built from TRBV5-1 and TRBJ2-7; 8 nucleotides line up with TRBD2. V shed 3 bases and J 3 bases; nucleotides not matched to a gene: 17. The germline V gene has CDR1 SGHRS and CDR2 YFSETQ. The CDR3 runs 18 residues. The CDR3: CASSWGGLAGSPDYEQYF. The CDR3 nucleotides read TGCGCCAGCAGCTGGGGGGGCCTAGCGGGTTCCCCGGACTACGAGCAGTACTTC.

The table lists this clonotype with many counts. This chain uses TRBV3-1 with TRBJ2-7, with D possibly being TRBD2 (6 bases). The V end lost 1 base, the J end lost 5 bases, and 18 bases lay between the germline ends. The germline gives CDR1 LGHDT, CDR2 YNNKEL (reference sequence). The CDR3 sequence is 16 residues long. CDR3 sequence (DNA): TGTGCCAGCAGCCAAGTTGTTTACGGGGGTTCGGACGAGCAGTACTTC. It encodes CASSQVVYGGSDEQYF.

This clonotype occurred many times. This rearrangement joins TRBV6-5 to TRBJ1-5; D not certain. This CDR3 has 14 amino acids. Germline V gene data show CDR1 as MNHEY and CDR2 as SVGAGI. V was pared by 0 bases and J by 6 bases, with 9 bases between. The CDR3: CASSYSELAQPQHF. CDR3 DNA sequence: TGTGCCAGCAGTTACTCGGAGTTGGCTCAGCCCCAGCATTTT.

V and J are TRBV15 and TRBJ1-5; unclear D gene. V was trimmed by 0 bases and J by 3 bases, leaving 6 bases between them. The CDR3 has 14 amino acids. Per germline, CDR1 LNHNV and CDR2 YYDKDF (reference sequence). CDR3 loop: CATSRDRNNQPQHF. CDR3 nucleotide sequence: TGTGCCACCAGCAGAGATCGGAACAATCAGCCCCAGCATTTT.

The V call is TRBV20-1, the J call TRBJ2-5, with TRBD2 matching 9 bases. Germline loops: CDR1 DFQATT, CDR2 SNEGSKA (reference sequence). The J segment lost 5 bases and the V segment lost 0 bases, leaving 7 bases of the junction unmatched. CDR3 length: 15 residues. CDR3 DNA sequence: TGCAGTGCTAGAGATCTCAAACTAGCGGGCGAGACCCAGTACTTC. It translates to CSARDLKLAGETQYF.

At least ten counts were recorded for this clonotype. V and J are TRBV12-3 or TRBV12-4 and TRBJ1-1; no clear D gene. Trimming removed 4 bases from V and 4 bases from J, with 1 base in between. The CDR3 runs 10 residues. Here the CDR3 reads CASSSTEAFF. The CDR3 DNA follows: TGTGCCAGCAGTTCCACTGAAGCTTTCTTT.

This clonotype was observed many times. This chain joins TRBV7-2 and TRBJ2-7; 8 nucleotides agree with TRBD2. V lost 4 bases and J lost 3; bases outside the gene matches: 5. Germline CDR1 reads SGHTA; CDR2 reads FQGNSA. The CDR3 totals 14 residues. The CDR3 spells CASSSGTSFYEQYF. In DNA form, the CDR3 reads TGTGCCAGCAGCTCCGGGACTAGTTTCTACGAGCAGTACTTC.

The table lists this clonotype with many counts. V is TRBV27 and J is TRBJ2-7; D is possibly TRBD1 or TRBD2 (6 bases each). Trimming left V 3 bases short and J 4 bases short, with 28 bases between. The germline V gene has CDR1 MNHEY and CDR2 SMNVEV (reference sequence). The length of the CDR3 is 19 residues. CDR3 region: CASSLSLGYPGGLIYEQYF. The CDR3 DNA reads as TGTGCCAGCAGTTTGTCCCTAGGGTATCCCGGGGGCCTGATTTACGAGCAGTACTTC.

The sample holds many counts of this clonotype. The V and J genes are TRBV7-2 and TRBJ2-7; 11 bases are a match to TRBD2. CDR1 is SGHTA and CDR2 is FQGNSA in the germline V gene. The CDR3 consists of 15 residues. Germline trimming cut 5 bases from V and 7 bases from J; bases unmatched to any gene: 10. This CDR3 is CASSPLAGGPGEQYF. The CDR3 DNA follows: TGTGCCAGCAGCCCCTTAGCGGGAGGGCCGGGGGAGCAGTACTTC.